These T cell receptor beta chains were read from a single sample in a study of graft-versus-host responses after intestinal transplantation. The method was immunoSEQ multiplex PCR; TCRdb's version includes in-frame clones alone and lacks a portion of them. The profile shows 100,000 or so clones, about 90% of them singletons. The antigens these receptors bind are not known. The sequencing here drew on unstimulated CD4+ T cells sorted from spleen or lymph node cells, taken before transplant. These TCRs come from a human donor who was the organ donor for an intestinal transplant. Each CDR3 is given with its conserved first and last residue. Fields, in order: J gene, V gene, clone size, D gene, CDR3 protein, CDR3 DNA. A D gene is named only where the DNA matches it firmly. Size is stated for part of the rows, as once, few or many counts, or as a class when the clone is expanded.

j_call: TRBJ1-2
v_call: TRBV7-2
clone_size: .
d_call: .
cdr3_aa: CASSFPGTTNYGYTF
cdr3_nt: TGTGCCAGCAGCTTTCCCGGGACAACTAACTATGGCTACACCTTC

j_call: TRBJ2-7
v_call: TRBV11-1
clone_size: once
d_call: .
cdr3_aa: CASSLLPGEYEQYF
cdr3_nt: TGTGCCAGCAGCTTATTACCAGGGGAGTACGAGCAGTACTTC

j_call: TRBJ1-5
v_call: TRBV19
clone_size: .
d_call: .
cdr3_aa: CASSPFQGVGNQPQHF
cdr3_nt: TGTGCCAGTAGCCCCTTTCAGGGTGTAGGCAATCAGCCCCAGCATTTT

j_call: TRBJ2-2
v_call: TRBV11-3
clone_size: .
d_call: .
cdr3_aa: CASSQGGTGELFF
cdr3_nt: TGTGCCAGCAGCCAGGGGGGCACCGGGGAGCTGTTTTTT

j_call: TRBJ2-3
v_call: TRBV7-7
clone_size: few
d_call: TRBD2
cdr3_aa: CASSVGLADTDTQYF
cdr3_nt: TGTGCCAGCAGCGTAGGACTAGCGGACACAGATACGCAGTATTTT

j_call: TRBJ2-1
v_call: TRBV5-7
clone_size: .
d_call: .
cdr3_aa: CASSYQTGLVYYNEQFF
cdr3_nt: TGTGCCAGCAGCTACCAAACAGGGCTGGTTTACTACAATGAGCAGTTCTTC

j_call: TRBJ1-1
v_call: TRBV27
clone_size: .
d_call: .
cdr3_aa: CASSLMPGVPGTEAFF
cdr3_nt: TGTGCCAGCAGTTTAATGCCTGGCGTCCCTGGCACTGAAGCTTTCTTT

j_call: TRBJ2-2
v_call: TRBV2
clone_size: few
d_call: .
cdr3_aa: CASKTGPNTGELFF
cdr3_nt: TGTGCCAGCAAGACGGGACCGAACACCGGGGAGCTGTTTTTT

j_call: TRBJ1-5
v_call: TRBV6-9
clone_size: few
d_call: TRBD1
cdr3_aa: CASSSMGQGNQPQHF
cdr3_nt: TGTGCCAGCAGTTCCATGGGACAGGGCAATCAGCCCCAGCATTTT

j_call: TRBJ1-3
v_call: TRBV5-6
clone_size: .
d_call: .
cdr3_aa: CASSLAQAWPGNTIYF
cdr3_nt: TGTGCCAGCAGCTTGGCCCAGGCCTGGCCAGGAAACACCATATATTTT

j_call: TRBJ2-7
v_call: TRBV6-1
clone_size: .
d_call: .
cdr3_aa: CASIGGGLYEQYF
cdr3_nt: TGTGCCAGCATTGGGGGCGGGCTCTACGAGCAGTACTTC

j_call: TRBJ2-2
v_call: TRBV11-3
clone_size: .
d_call: .
cdr3_aa: CASSGLNTGELFF
cdr3_nt: TGTGCCAGCAGCGGACTCAACACCGGGGAGCTGTTTTTT

j_call: TRBJ2-1
v_call: TRBV5-1
clone_size: .
d_call: TRBD2
cdr3_aa: CASRGAGGQENEQFF
cdr3_nt: TGCGCCAGCAGAGGAGCGGGGGGGCAGGAAAATGAGCAGTTCTTC

j_call: TRBJ1-5
v_call: TRBV11-2
clone_size: .
d_call: .
cdr3_aa: CASSFLGADQPQHF
cdr3_nt: TGTGCCAGCAGCTTCCTAGGGGCCGATCAGCCCCAGCATTTT

j_call: TRBJ1-2
v_call: TRBV5-6
clone_size: .
d_call: .
cdr3_aa: CASTLSGGYTF
cdr3_nt: TGTGCCAGCACCCTCTCCGGCGGCTACACCTTC

j_call: TRBJ2-2
v_call: TRBV2
clone_size: .
d_call: .
cdr3_aa: CASSVDRNTGELFF
cdr3_nt: TGTGCCAGCAGTGTCGACCGTAACACCGGGGAGCTGTTTTTT

j_call: TRBJ2-7
v_call: TRBV18
clone_size: .
d_call: .
cdr3_aa: CASSPGTRALYEQYF
cdr3_nt: TGTGCCAGCTCACCAGGTACCAGGGCGCTCTACGAGCAGTACTTC

j_call: TRBJ2-1
v_call: TRBV30
clone_size: .
d_call: TRBD2
cdr3_aa: CAWRDPRLAGGSYNEQFF
cdr3_nt: TGTGCCTGGAGGGACCCCCGACTAGCGGGGGGTTCCTACAATGAGCAGTTCTTC

j_call: TRBJ1-1
v_call: TRBV6-1
clone_size: once
d_call: .
cdr3_aa: CASTSDTNTEAFF
cdr3_nt: TGTGCCAGCACATCCGATACGAACACTGAAGCTTTCTTT

j_call: TRBJ2-3
v_call: TRBV15
clone_size: .
d_call: TRBD2
cdr3_aa: CATSRDLAGGTDTQYF
cdr3_nt: TGTGCCACCAGCAGAGATCTCGCGGGGGGCACAGATACGCAGTATTTT

j_call: TRBJ2-3
v_call: TRBV5-4
clone_size: .
d_call: .
cdr3_aa: CASSAEATTDTQYF
cdr3_nt: TGTGCCAGCAGCGCGGAGGCCACCACAGATACGCAGTATTTT

j_call: TRBJ1-2
v_call: TRBV30
clone_size: .
d_call: .
cdr3_aa: CAWTPGLNYGYTF
cdr3_nt: TGTGCCTGGACCCCCGGATTAAACTATGGCTACACCTTC

j_call: TRBJ1-2
v_call: TRBV28
clone_size: .
d_call: .
cdr3_aa: CASSPQGRTSTYYTF
cdr3_nt: TGTGCCAGCAGTCCCCAAGGACGGACATCAACCTACTACACCTTC

j_call: TRBJ1-2
v_call: TRBV7-9
clone_size: .
d_call: .
cdr3_aa: CASSNEGPWRGYTF
cdr3_nt: TGTGCCAGCAGCAACGAGGGGCCCTGGCGTGGCTACACCTTC

j_call: TRBJ2-3
v_call: TRBV9
clone_size: .
d_call: .
cdr3_aa: CASSVDQPPTDTQYF
cdr3_nt: TGTGCCAGCAGCGTAGATCAGCCCCCCACAGATACGCAGTATTTT